This is a list of T cell receptor beta chains from one sample in a study of radiation and T cells in renal cell carcinoma. Measured with immunoSEQ multiplex PCR; TCRdb has only the in-frame clones, and not every one. The table lists more than 100,000 clones, 85% to 90% of them singletons. The sequencing here drew on blood, taken from a patient whose treatment included radiotherapy and nephrectomy. These receptors were obtained from a woman aged 65 to 85 with renal cell carcinoma. Each CDR3 is given with its conserved first and last residue. Each record gives: V gene, J gene, clone size, D gene, CDR3 DNA, CDR3 protein. The D gene is left open where the match is weak. Size is stated for part of the rows, as once, few or many counts, or as a class when the clone is expanded.

V: TRBV30; J: TRBJ2-7; size: -; D: -; DNA: TGTGCCTGGAACTTGCTCGACGAGCAGTACTTC; CDR3: CAWNLLDEQYF
V: TRBV28; J: TRBJ2-7; size: -; D: -; DNA: TGTGCCAGCAGCCATTACGAGCAGTACTTC; CDR3: CASSHYEQYF
V: TRBV11-3; J: TRBJ2-3; size: -; D: TRBD1; DNA: TGTGCCAGCAGCTACTCCGGGACAGGGGACACAGATACGCAGTATTTT; CDR3: CASSYSGTGDTDTQYF
V: TRBV6-1; J: TRBJ2-1; size: -; D: TRBD2; DNA: TGTGCCAGCAGTGAGCGGGGGGTCGGGGATGAGCAGTTCTTC; CDR3: CASSERGVGDEQFF
V: TRBV6-1; J: TRBJ1-1; size: -; D: -; DNA: TGTGCCAGCAGTGAAACAGTGAACACTGAAGCTTTCTTT; CDR3: CASSETVNTEAFF
V: TRBV18; J: TRBJ2-6; size: -; D: TRBD1; DNA: TGTGCCAGCTCACCCGGGACAGGGGCGAAAGGGGCCAACGTCCTGACTTTC; CDR3: CASSPGTGAKGANVLTF
V: TRBV6-6; J: TRBJ1-5; size: -; D: TRBD1; DNA: TGTGCCAGCAGTTACCACGGACAGGGGCCTCAGCCCCAGCATTTT; CDR3: CASSYHGQGPQPQHF
V: TRBV4-2; J: TRBJ2-5; size: few; D: -; DNA: TGTGCCAGCAGCCAAGAAGACGTCGGGGAGACCCAGTACTTC; CDR3: CASSQEDVGETQYF
V: TRBV2; J: TRBJ2-2; size: -; D: TRBD1; DNA: TGTGCCAGCAGCTCGGACAGGGGTCGTATCACCGGGGAGCTGTTTTTT; CDR3: CASSSDRGRITGELFF
V: TRBV9; J: TRBJ2-1; size: -; D: -; DNA: TGTGCCAGCAGCGTAGAACCAGGGGAGAGTGAGCAGTTCTTC; CDR3: CASSVEPGESEQFF
V: TRBV4-2; J: TRBJ1-3; size: -; D: -; DNA: TGTGCCAGCAGCCAAGATTTGAATTCTGGAAACACCATATATTTT; CDR3: CASSQDLNSGNTIYF
V: TRBV7-9; J: TRBJ2-2; size: -; D: TRBD2; DNA: TGTGCCAGCAGCCGGACTAGCGGGAACACCGGGGAGCTGTTTTTT; CDR3: CASSRTSGNTGELFF
V: TRBV19; J: TRBJ2-1; size: few; D: TRBD2; DNA: TGTGCCAGTAGTATGCGACTAGCGGGGGCGGACAATGAGCAGTTCTTC; CDR3: CASSMRLAGADNEQFF
V: TRBV6-6; J: TRBJ1-5; size: -; D: -; DNA: TGTGCCAGCAGTTACATATCCTGGGGGGGTCAGCCCCAGCATTTT; CDR3: CASSYISWGGQPQHF
V: TRBV27; J: TRBJ1-1; size: -; D: TRBD1; DNA: TGTGCCAGCAGTTTATGGCCAAGACAGGGAAACACTGAAGCTTTCTTT; CDR3: CASSLWPRQGNTEAFF
V: TRBV15; J: TRBJ2-6; size: once; D: -; DNA: TGTGCCACCAGCAGAGCTGGCTCTGGGGCCAACGTCCTGACTTTC; CDR3: CATSRAGSGANVLTF
V: TRBV1; J: TRBJ2-1; size: -; D: -; DNA: TGCACCACGATCACGAATGAGCAGTTCTTC; CDR3: CTTITNEQFF
V: TRBV7-9; J: TRBJ1-2; size: once; D: -; DNA: TGTGCCAGCAGCTTAGGTGGTTATGGCTACACCTTC; CDR3: CASSLGGYGYTF
V: TRBV28; J: TRBJ2-5; size: -; D: TRBD2; DNA: TGTGCCAGCAGTTTCTGGATAGCGGGGCTGGAAGAGACCCAGTACTTC; CDR3: CASSFWIAGLEETQYF
V: TRBV5-4; J: TRBJ2-3; size: -; D: TRBD2; DNA: TGTGCCAGCAGCTTGGACGGGGGGGCCACAGATACGCAGTATTTT; CDR3: CASSLDGGATDTQYF
V: TRBV30; J: TRBJ1-2; size: few; D: TRBD1; DNA: TGTGCCTGGAGTGGACAGGGGAGAGTCTATGGCTACACCTTC; CDR3: CAWSGQGRVYGYTF
V: TRBV7-2; J: TRBJ2-3; size: -; D: TRBD2; DNA: TGTGCCAGCAGCTCGCCGGGACTAGCGGGGGTTGGCACAGATACGCAGTATTTT; CDR3: CASSSPGLAGVGTDTQYF